Each of the 10 T cell receptor gamma chains below was sequenced from the same sample in a study of Vδ1+ human thymocytes. Extracted RNA was reverse transcribed into cDNA. The CDR3 regions were amplified by multiplex PCR from V-gene primers to a constant-region primer. TCRdb used CATT to re-call clones from the multiplex PCR reads. This table has more than 9,000 gamma-chain clones, more than 35% appearing once. No antigens are known for them. Overall study findings and caveats: Thymic TRG and TRD repertoires appeared highly polyclonal, with Gaussian CDR3 length distributions.

The sequenced sample consisted of Vdelta1+ gamma-delta thymocytes from the thymus. Subset noted: FACS-sorted CD3+ TCRalphabeta- TCRVdelta1+ TCRVdelta2- thymocytes. These receptors were collected from a boy younger than two who had congenital heart surgery.

In this sample, this clone turned up once. The rearrangement links TRGV2 to TRGJ1 or TRGJ2. No J gene was available from TCRdb, and it was assigned here by a germline match of the DNA. The length of the CDR3 is 15 residues. Trimming removed 2 bases from V and 1 base from J; junction bases left unmatched: 8. The germline gives CDR1 EGSNGY, CDR2 YDSYNSKV. CDR3 coding DNA: TGTGCCACCTGGGACGAGCAGGGCAATTATTATAAGAAACTCTTT. Protein product: CATWDEQGNYYKKLF.

The chain combines TRGV4 with TRGJ1 or TRGJ2. J gave up 4 bases and V 2 bases, and 2 bases lay outside the gene matches. The CDR3 has 12 amino acids. Germline V gives CDR1 EGSTGY, CDR2 YDSYTSSV. CDR3 nucleotide sequence: TGTGCCACCTGGGATGTGTATTATAAGAAACTCTTT. Translating gives CATWDVYYKKLF.

This chain joins TRGV5 and TRGJ1 or TRGJ2. This CDR3 is 14 amino acids long. Germline trimming cut 0 bases from V and 7 bases from J; bases unmatched to any gene: 9. The germline CDR1 and CDR2 sequences are VINAFY and YDVSNSKD. The CDR3 region has the DNA TGTGCCACCTGGGACAGGGTATTAGGATATAAGAAACTCTTT. Its protein is CATWDRVLGYKKLF.

This chain connects TRGV3 to TRGJ1 or TRGJ2. The J gene is absent in TCRdb and was assigned here via DNA matching to germline. The germline CDR1 and CDR2 sequences are VTNTFY and YDVSTARD (reference sequence). The CDR3 sequence is 12 residues long. Trimming cost V 1 base and J 8 bases; bases outside gene matches: 5. This chain's CDR3 is CATWDRPDKKLF. The CDR3 DNA sequence: TGTGCCACCTGGGACAGACCCGATAAGAAACTCTTT.

The chain recombines TRGV4 with TRGJ1 or TRGJ2. TCRdb gives no J gene; it was assigned here by matching the DNA to germline. The CDR3 runs to 12 residues. From germline, CDR1 is EGSTGY and CDR2 YDSYTSSV. The trim removed 3 bases at V and 9 bases at J, leaving 8 bases unmatched. DNA for the CDR3: TGTGCCACCTGGGATCGGCCTTTTAAGAAACTCTTT. It specifies CATWDRPFKKLF.

The chain couples TRGV4 to TRGJP2. TCRdb offers no J gene call, so here the DNA was matched to germline to obtain one. V shed 6 bases and J 3 bases; nucleotides not matched to a gene: 7. Germline V CDR1 and CDR2: EGSTGY, YDSYTSSV. The CDR3 contains 14 residues. The CDR3 bases are TGTGCCACCTGGACTCTCCGTAGTGATTGGATCAAGACGTTT. It encodes CATWTLRSDWIKTF.

The chain employs TRGV9 and TRGJ1 or TRGJ2. Germline V gives CDR1 GITISATS, CDR2 ISYDGTV (reference sequence). J gave up 3 bases and V 2 bases, and 7 bases lay outside the gene matches. This CDR3 region has 14 residues. This CDR3 reads CALWEAKVYYKKLF. CDR3 DNA: TGTGCCTTGTGGGAGGCGAAAGTTTATTATAAGAAACTCTTT.

The J gene is TRGJ1 or TRGJ2, the V gene TRGV4. TCRdb carries no J gene annotation; the J gene was assigned here by matching the DNA with germline. The CDR3 has 12 amino acids. Germline CDR1 is EGSTGY and CDR2 is YDSYTSSV. V lost 5 bases to trimming and J lost 2 bases; unmatched junction nucleotides: 3. The CDR3 is CATWGHYYKKLF. The CDR3 DNA reads as TGTGCCACCTGGGGTCATTATTATAAGAAACTCTTT.

This clone has only a few counts. The chain recombines TRGV9 with TRGJ1 or TRGJ2. The CDR3 covers 13 residues. Looked up from germline, CDR1 is GITISATS and CDR2 is ISYDGTV (reference sequence). The V gene end was trimmed by 3 bases and the J gene end by 8 bases; junction bases not matched to a gene: 10. For the CDR3, the DNA is TGTGCCTTGTGGGAGTATGAGGAGAATAAGAAACTCTTT. This encodes CALWEYEENKKLF.

The chain has TRGV4 and TRGJ1 or TRGJ2. Assignment of the J gene here rests on matching the DNA to germline, because TCRdb gives none. V trimming: 3 bases; J trimming: 3 bases; junction bases outside the gene matches: 8. The CDR3 is 14 amino acids. The germline CDR1 and CDR2 sequences are EGSTGY and YDSYTSSV. CDR3 sequence (DNA): TGTGCCACCTGGGATCCCCGAATTTATTATAAGAAACTCTTT. It translates to CATWDPRIYYKKLF.